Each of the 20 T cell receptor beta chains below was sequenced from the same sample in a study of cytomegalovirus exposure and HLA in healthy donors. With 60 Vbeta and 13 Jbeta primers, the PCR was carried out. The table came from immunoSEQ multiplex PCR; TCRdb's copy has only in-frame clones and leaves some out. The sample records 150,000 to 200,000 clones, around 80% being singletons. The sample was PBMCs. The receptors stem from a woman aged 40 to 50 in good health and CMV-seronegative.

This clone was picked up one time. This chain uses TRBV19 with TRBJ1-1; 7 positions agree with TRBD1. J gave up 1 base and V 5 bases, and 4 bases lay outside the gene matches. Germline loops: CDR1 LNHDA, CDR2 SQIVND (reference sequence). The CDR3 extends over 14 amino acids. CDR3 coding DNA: TGTGCCAGTAGTGGGGGACAGTCGAACACTGAAGCTTTCTTT. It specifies CASSGGQSNTEAFF.

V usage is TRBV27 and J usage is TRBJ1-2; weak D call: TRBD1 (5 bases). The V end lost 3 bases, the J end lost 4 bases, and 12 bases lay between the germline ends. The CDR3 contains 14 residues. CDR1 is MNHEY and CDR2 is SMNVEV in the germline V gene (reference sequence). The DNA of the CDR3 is TGTGCCAGCAGTTTGAATTTCGGGGGCTATGGCTACACCTTC. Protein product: CASSLNFGGYGYTF.

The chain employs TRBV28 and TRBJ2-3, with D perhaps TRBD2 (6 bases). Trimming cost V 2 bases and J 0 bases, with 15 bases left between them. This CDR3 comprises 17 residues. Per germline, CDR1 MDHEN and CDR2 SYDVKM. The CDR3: CASSLPLRTTSTDTQYF. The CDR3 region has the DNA TGTGCCAGCAGTTTACCATTGCGGACTACTAGCACAGATACGCAGTATTTT.

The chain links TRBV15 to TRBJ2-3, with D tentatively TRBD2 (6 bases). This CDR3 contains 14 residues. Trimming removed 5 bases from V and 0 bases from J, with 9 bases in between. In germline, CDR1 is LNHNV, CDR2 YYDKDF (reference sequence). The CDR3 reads CATSWSGSTDTQYF. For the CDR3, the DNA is TGTGCCACCAGCTGGAGCGGGAGCACAGATACGCAGTATTTT. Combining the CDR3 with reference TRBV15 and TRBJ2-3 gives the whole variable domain DAMVIQNPRYQVTQFGKPVTLSCSQTLNHNVMYWYQQKSSQAPKLLFHYYDKDFNNEADTPDNFQSRRPNTSFCFLDIRSPGLGDTAMYLCATSWSGSTDTQYFGPGTRLTVL.

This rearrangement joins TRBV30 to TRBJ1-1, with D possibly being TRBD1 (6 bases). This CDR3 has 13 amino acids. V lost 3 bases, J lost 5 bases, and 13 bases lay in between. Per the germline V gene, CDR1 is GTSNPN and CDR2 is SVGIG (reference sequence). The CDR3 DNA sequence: TGTGCCTGGAGCCGACTTCAGGGGACTGAAGCTTTCTTT. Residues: CAWSRLQGTEAFF.

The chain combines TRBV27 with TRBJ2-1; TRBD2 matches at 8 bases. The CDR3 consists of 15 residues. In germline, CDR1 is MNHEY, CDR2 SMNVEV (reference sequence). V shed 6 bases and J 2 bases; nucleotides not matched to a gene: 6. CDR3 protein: CASRLLAEAYNEQFF. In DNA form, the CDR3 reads TGTGCCAGCAGACTACTAGCGGAAGCCTACAATGAGCAGTTCTTC.

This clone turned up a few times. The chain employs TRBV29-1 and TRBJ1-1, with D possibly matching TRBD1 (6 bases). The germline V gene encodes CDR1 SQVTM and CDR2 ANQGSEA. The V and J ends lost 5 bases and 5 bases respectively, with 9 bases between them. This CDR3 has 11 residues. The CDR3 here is CSVYQGTEAFF. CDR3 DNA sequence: TGCAGCGTTTACCAGGGGACTGAAGCTTTCTTT.

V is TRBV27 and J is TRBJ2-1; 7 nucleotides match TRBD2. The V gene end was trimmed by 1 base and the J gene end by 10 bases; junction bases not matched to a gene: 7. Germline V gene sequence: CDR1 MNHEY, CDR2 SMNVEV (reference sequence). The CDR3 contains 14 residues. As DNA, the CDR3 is TGTGCCAGCAGTTTATTAGGCGGGGGTCGGGAGCAGTTCTTC. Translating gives CASSLLGGGREQFF.

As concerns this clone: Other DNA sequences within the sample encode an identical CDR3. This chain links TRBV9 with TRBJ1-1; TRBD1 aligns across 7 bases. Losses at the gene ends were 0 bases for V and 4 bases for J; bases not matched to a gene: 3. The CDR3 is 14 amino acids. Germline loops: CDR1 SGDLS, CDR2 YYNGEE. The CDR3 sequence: CASSVGQGGTEAFF. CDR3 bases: TGTGCCAGCAGCGTAGGTCAGGGGGGCACTGAAGCTTTCTTT.

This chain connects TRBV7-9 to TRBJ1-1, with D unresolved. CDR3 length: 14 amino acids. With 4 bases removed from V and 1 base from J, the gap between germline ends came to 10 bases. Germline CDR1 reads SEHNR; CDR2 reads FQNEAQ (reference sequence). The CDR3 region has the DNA TGTGCCAGCAGCTCAGCTTCCGGGAACACTGAAGCTTTCTTT. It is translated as CASSSASGNTEAFF.

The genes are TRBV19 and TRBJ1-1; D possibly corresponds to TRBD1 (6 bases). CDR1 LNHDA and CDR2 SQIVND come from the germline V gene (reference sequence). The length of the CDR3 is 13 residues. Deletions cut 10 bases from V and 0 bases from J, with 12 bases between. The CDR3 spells CATGRGMNTEAFF. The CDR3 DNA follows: TGTGCCACGGGGAGGGGGATGAACACTGAAGCTTTCTTT.

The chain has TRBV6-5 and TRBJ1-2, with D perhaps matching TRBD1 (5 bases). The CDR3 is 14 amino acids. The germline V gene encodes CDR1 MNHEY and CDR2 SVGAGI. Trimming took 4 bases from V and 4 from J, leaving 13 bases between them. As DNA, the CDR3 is TGTGCCAGCAGTTCGGCAGGGCCAGTCTATGGCTACACCTTC. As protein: CASSSAGPVYGYTF.

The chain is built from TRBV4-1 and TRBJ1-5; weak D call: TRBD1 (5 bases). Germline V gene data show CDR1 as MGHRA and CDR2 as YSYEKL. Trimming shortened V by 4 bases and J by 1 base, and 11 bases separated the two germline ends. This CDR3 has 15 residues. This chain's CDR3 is CASSPRQLSNQPQHF. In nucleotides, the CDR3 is TGCGCCAGCAGCCCTCGACAGTTGAGCAATCAGCCCCAGCATTTT.

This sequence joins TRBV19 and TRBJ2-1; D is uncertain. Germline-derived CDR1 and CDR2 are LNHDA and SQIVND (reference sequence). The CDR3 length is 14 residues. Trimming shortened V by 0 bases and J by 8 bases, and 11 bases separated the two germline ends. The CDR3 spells CASSIEIGRDEQFF. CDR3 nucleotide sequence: TGTGCCAGTAGTATAGAGATCGGTCGAGATGAGCAGTTCTTC.

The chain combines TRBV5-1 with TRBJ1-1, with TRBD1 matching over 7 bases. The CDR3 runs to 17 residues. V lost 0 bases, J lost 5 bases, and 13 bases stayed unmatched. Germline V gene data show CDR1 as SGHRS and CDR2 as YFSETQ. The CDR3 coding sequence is TGCGCCAGCAGCTTGGTTGGCCAAAGTACAGGGGTTACTGAAGCTTTCTTT. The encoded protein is CASSLVGQSTGVTEAFF.

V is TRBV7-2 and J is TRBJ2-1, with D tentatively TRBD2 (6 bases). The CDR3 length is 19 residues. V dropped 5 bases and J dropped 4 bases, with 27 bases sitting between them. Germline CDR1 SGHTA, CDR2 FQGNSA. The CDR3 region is CASSQRDRAVGLQYNEQFF. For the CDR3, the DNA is TGTGCCAGCAGCCAAAGGGACCGGGCAGTGGGACTCCAATACAATGAGCAGTTCTTC.

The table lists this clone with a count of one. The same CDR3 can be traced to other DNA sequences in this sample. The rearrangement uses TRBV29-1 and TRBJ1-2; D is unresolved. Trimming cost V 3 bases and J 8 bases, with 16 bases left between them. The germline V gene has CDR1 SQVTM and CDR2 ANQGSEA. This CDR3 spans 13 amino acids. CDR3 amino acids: CSVEAELLYGYTF. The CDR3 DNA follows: TGCAGCGTTGAGGCGGAGCTTCTCTACGGCTACACCTTC.

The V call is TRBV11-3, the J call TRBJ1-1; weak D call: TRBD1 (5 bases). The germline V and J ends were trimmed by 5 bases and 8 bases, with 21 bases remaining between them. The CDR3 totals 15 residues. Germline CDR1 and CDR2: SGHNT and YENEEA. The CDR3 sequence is CASSRGGLGAGEAFF. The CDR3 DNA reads TGTGCCAGCAGCCGAGGTGGCCTCGGGGCGGGGGAAGCTTTCTTT.

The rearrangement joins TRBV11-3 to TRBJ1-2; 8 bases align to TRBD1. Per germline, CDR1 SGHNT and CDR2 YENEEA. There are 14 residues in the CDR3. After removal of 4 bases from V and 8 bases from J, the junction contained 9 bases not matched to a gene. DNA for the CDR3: TGTGCCAGCAGCTCACCCGGGACAGGCGGGGGCTACACCTTC. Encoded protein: CASSSPGTGGGYTF.

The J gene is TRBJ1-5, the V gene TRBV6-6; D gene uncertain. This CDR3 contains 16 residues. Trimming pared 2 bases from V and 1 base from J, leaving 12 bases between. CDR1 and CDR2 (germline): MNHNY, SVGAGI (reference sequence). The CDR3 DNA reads TGTGCCAGCAGTTACGTTGGCAGTCAAAGCAATCAGCCCCAGCATTTT. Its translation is CASSYVGSQSNQPQHF.